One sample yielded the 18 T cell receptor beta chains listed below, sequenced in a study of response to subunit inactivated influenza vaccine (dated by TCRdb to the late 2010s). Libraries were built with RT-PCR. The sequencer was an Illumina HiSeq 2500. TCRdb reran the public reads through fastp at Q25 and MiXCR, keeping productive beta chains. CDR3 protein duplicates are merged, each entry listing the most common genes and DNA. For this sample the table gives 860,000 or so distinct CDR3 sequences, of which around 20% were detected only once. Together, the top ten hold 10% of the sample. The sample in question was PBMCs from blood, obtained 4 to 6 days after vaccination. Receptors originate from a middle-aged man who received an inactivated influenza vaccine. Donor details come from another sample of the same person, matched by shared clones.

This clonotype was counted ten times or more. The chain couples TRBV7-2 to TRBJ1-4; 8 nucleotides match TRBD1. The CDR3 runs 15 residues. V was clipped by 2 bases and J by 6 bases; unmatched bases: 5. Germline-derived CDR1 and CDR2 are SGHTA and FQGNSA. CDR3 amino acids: CASSLSGTGDEKLFF. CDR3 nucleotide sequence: TGTGCCAGCAGCTTAAGCGGGACAGGTGATGAAAAACTGTTTTTT.

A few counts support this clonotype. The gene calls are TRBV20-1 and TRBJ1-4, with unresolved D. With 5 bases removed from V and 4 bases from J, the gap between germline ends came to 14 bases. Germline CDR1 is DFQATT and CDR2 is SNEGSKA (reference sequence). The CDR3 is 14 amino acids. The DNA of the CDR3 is TGCAGTGCTTATACGGGAGCACATAATGAAAAACTGTTTTTT. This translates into CSAYTGAHNEKLFF.

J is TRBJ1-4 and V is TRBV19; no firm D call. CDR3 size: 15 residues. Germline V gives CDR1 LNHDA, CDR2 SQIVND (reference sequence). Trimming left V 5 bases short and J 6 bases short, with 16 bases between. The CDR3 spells CASSVGTVVHEKLFF. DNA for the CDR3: TGTGCCAGTAGTGTAGGCACCGTGGTCCATGAAAAACTGTTTTTT.

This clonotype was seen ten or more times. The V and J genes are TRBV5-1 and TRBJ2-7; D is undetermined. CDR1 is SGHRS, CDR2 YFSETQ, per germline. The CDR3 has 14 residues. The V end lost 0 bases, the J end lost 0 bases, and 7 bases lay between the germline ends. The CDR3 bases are TGCGCCAGCAGCTTGGAGGGCAGCTCCTACGAGCAGTACTTC. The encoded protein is CASSLEGSSYEQYF. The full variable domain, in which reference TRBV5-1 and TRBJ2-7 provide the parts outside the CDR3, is KAGVTQTPRYLIKTRGQQVTLSCSPISGHRSVSWYQQTPGQGLQFLFEYFSETQRNKGNFPGRFSGRQFSNSRSEMNVSTLELGDSALYLCASSLEGSSYEQYFGPGTRLTVT.

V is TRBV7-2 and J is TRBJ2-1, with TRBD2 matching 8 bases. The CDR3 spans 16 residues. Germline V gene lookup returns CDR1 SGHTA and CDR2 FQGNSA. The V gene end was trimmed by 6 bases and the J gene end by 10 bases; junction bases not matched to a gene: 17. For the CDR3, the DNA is TGTGCCAGCAGGCTCGAGACGGGGGGGAGAGGACTCGAGCAGTTCTTC. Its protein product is CASRLETGGRGLEQFF.

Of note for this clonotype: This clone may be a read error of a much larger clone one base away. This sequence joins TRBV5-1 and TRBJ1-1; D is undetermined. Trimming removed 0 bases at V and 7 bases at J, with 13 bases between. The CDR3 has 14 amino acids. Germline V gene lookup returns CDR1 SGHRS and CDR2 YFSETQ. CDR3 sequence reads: CASSLGSATSEAFF. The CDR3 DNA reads TGCGCCAGCAGCTTGGGAAGTGCCACTAGTGAAGCTTTCTTT. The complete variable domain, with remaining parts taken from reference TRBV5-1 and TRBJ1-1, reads KAGVTQTPRYLIKTRGQQVTLSCSPISGHRSVSWYQQTPGQGLQFLFEYFSETQRNKGNFPGRFSGRQFSNSRSEMNVSTLELGDSALYLCASSLGSATSEAFFGQGTRLTVV.

Here the CDR3 reads CASSRTRGFTEAFF. CDR3 DNA sequence: TGCGCCAGCAGTCGCACCAGGGGTTTCACTGAAGCTTTCTTT. This chain uses TRBV5-1 with TRBJ1-1, with a weak D call TRBD1 (6 bases). Trimming pared 5 bases from V and 4 bases from J, leaving 15 bases between. Looked up from germline, CDR1 is SGHRS and CDR2 is YFSETQ. This CDR3 is built from 14 residues.

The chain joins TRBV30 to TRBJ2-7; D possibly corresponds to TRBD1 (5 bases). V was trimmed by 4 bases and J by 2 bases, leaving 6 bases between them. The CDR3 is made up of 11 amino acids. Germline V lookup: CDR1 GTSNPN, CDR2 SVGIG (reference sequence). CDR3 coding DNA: TGTGCCTGGACGACAGCCTACGAGCAGTACTTC. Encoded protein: CAWTTAYEQYF. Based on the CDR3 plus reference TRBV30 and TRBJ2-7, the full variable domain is SQTIHQWPATLVQPVGSPLSLECTVEGTSNPNLYWYRQAAGRGLQLLFYSVGIGQISSEVPQNLSASRPQDRQFILSSKKLLLSDSGFYLCAWTTAYEQYFGPGTRLTVT.

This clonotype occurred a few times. In nucleotides, the CDR3 is TGCAGCGTCCGACAGGGTTCGGTTGAAGCTTTCTTT. It encodes CSVRQGSVEAFF. The V gene is TRBV29-1, the J gene TRBJ1-1; 7 bases align to TRBD1. This CDR3 region has 12 residues. Germline lookup yields CDR1 SQVTM and CDR2 ANQGSEA. J gave up 7 bases and V 6 bases, and 8 bases lay outside the gene matches.

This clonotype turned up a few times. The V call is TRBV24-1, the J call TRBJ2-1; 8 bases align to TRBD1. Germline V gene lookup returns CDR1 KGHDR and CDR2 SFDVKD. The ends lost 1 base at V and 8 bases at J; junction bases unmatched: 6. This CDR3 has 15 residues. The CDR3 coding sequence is TGTGCCACCAGTGATTTCTCGCAGGGGGCATATGAGCAGTTCTTC. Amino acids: CATSDFSQGAYEQFF.

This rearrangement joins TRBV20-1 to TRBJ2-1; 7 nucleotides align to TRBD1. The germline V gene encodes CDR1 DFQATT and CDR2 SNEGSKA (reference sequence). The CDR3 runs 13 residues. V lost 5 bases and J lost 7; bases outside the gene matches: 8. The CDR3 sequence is CSAGTAAKNEQFF. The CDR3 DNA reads TGCAGTGCTGGGACAGCGGCCAAGAATGAGCAGTTCTTC.

CDR3 in amino acids: CASSLTAPDTQYF. The CDR3 DNA follows: TGTGCCAGCAGCTTAACAGCGCCAGATACGCAGTATTTT. The chain employs TRBV7-2 and TRBJ2-3; D uncertain. This CDR3 contains 13 residues. Between the trimmed V and J ends, which lost 2 bases and 4 bases, there was a span of 7 bases. From germline, CDR1 is SGHTA and CDR2 FQGNSA. Based on the CDR3 plus reference TRBV7-2 and TRBJ2-3, the full variable domain is GAGVSQSPSNKVTEKGKDVELRCDPISGHTALYWYRQSLGQGLEFLIYFQGNSAPDKSGLPSDRFSAERTGGSVSTLTIQRTQQEDSAVYLCASSLTAPDTQYFGPGTRLTVL.

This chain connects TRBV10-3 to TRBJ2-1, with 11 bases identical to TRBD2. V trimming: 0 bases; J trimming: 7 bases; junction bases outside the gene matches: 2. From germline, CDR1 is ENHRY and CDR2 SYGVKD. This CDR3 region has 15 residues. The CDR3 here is CAISESSSGRNEQFF. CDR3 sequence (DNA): TGTGCCATCAGTGAGTCTTCTAGCGGGAGGAATGAGCAGTTCTTC.

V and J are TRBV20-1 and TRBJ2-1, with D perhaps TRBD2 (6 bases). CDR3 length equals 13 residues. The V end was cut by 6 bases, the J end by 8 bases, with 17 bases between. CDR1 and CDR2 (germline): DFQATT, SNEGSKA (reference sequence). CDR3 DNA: TGCAGTGCGGACCCGGGACTTGACGATGAGCAGTTCTTC. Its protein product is CSADPGLDDEQFF.

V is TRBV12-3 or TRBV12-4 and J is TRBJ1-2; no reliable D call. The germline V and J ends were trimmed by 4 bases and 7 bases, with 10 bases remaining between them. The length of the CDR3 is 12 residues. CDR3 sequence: CASSSEGAGYTF. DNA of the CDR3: TGTGCCAGCAGTTCGGAGGGTGCTGGCTACACCTTC.

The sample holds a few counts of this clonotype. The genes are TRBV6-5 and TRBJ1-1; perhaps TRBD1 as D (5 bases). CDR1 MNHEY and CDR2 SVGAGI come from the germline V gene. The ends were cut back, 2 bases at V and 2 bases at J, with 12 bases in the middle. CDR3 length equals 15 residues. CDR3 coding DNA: TGTGCCAGCAGTTACGCGGCGACAGAAAACACTGAAGCTTTCTTT. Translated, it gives CASSYAATENTEAFF.

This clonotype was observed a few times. The CDR3, as DNA: TGCGCCAGCAGCTTGGCAGGGGAGAACACCGGGGAGCTGTTTTTT. Its protein is CASSLAGENTGELFF. The genes are TRBV5-1 and TRBJ2-2; TRBD1 is a possible D gene (6 bases). There are 15 residues in the CDR3. V shed 0 bases and J shed 1 base, with 7 bases lying between them. Germline CDR1 is SGHRS and CDR2 is YFSETQ.

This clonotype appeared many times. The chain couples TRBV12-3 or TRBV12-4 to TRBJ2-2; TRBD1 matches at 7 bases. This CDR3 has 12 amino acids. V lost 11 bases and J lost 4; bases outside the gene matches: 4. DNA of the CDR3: TGTGCCTACAACAGGGGCACCGGGGAGCTGTTTTTT. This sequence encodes CAYNRGTGELFF.